The entry that follows covers one TCR beta chain sequence. This clonotype has only a few counts. Its antigen specificity is not known. No base qualities exist here, and no much larger clone lies one base off it. These data are taken from a study of response to subunit inactivated influenza vaccine (dated by TCRdb to between 2018 and 2020). With respect to the entire study: Deep quantitative profiling of the T cell receptor repertoire was used in the study to follow responses to a trivalent subunit inactivated influenza vaccine. Results and caveats for the whole study, not just this receptor: The authors suggested that each seasonal influenza vaccination may recruit only a limited number of new T cells.

The CDR3 starts with the cysteine, ends with the phenylalanine, and has 13 residues. The only DNA kept is the CDR3, 39 bases in frame from the first base. The junction shows trimming of 2 bases on V and 2 bases on J, plus 9 bases between the germline ends. CDR1 is given as DFQATT and CDR2 as SNEGSKA, both from the germline V gene (reference sequence). The library was made by RT-PCR. Sequenced on an Illumina HiSeq 2500. TCRdb itself trimmed the public reads at Q25 with fastp, ran MiXCR and retained productive beta chains. One record per CDR3 amino acid sequence lists the most common genes and DNA. The sample includes 500,000 to 600,000 distinct CDR3 sequences, with less than 10% observed a single time. Roughly 13% of the sample lies in the top ten.

The sequence joins TRBV20-1 to TRBJ1-1, with a weak D call of TRBD1 (5 bases match). This TCR derives from a man between 45 and 75 years old who received an inactivated influenza vaccine. Donor details come from another sample of the same person, matched by shared clones. The specimen comprised PBMCs from blood, sampled less than 30 months after vaccination. The CDR3 is CSARYGGNTEAFF. The DNA sequence is given as TGCAGTGCTAGATACGGGGGTAACACTGAAGCTTTCTTT.